The 12 T cell receptor beta chains presented below share a single source sample, sequenced in a study of OX40 agonist ivuxolimab in advanced cancers. Generated by immunoSEQ multiplex PCR, the TCRdb table keeps only in-frame clones and is missing some. The table has about 150,000 clones, roughly 94% seen once. Sequencing used CD4+ or CD8+ T cells sorted from blood, obtained in a trial of the OX40 agonist ivuxolimab. The receptors here all came from an adult with an advanced solid tumor such as melanoma, head and neck, liver or kidney cancer.

This clone turned up a few times. The chain uses TRBV9 and TRBJ1-1, with 10 bases lining up with TRBD1. Germline V gene data show CDR1 as SGDLS and CDR2 as YYNGEE. V lost 3 bases, J lost 0 bases, and 11 bases stayed unmatched. The CDR3 is 18 amino acids. CDR3 amino acids: CASSAGAGTGDLNTEAFF. CDR3 coding DNA: TGTGCCAGCAGCGCCGGGGCCGGGACAGGGGACCTGAACACTGAAGCTTTCTTT. The full variable domain, in which reference TRBV9 and TRBJ1-1 provide the parts outside the CDR3, is DSGVTQTPKHLITATGQRVTLRCSPRSGDLSVYWYQQSLDQGLQFLIQYYNGEERAKGNILERFSAQQFPDLHSELNLSSLELGDSALYFCASSAGAGTGDLNTEAFFGQGTRLTVV.

In this sample, this clone turned up once. The chain couples TRBV9 to TRBJ1-2, with 7 bases fitting TRBD1. The CDR3 is 13 residues long. V lost 0 bases, J lost 7 bases, and 3 bases stayed unmatched. In germline, CDR1 is SGDLS, CDR2 YYNGEE. Here the CDR3 reads CASSVVDRAGYTF. The CDR3 DNA sequence: TGTGCCAGCAGCGTAGTCGACAGGGCTGGCTACACCTTC.

DNA of the CDR3: TGTGCCAGCAGTTCGAGCCGAAACAGGAGGGCCACTGAAGCTTTCTTT. This translates into CASSSSRNRRATEAFF. The V call is TRBV6-5, the J call TRBJ1-1; D is possibly TRBD1 (5 bases). The CDR3 loop spans 16 amino acids. CDR1 and CDR2 (germline): MNHEY, SVGAGI. Trimming shortened V by 4 bases and J by 4 bases, and 19 bases separated the two germline ends.

As regards this clone: This sample also contains other DNA sequences that code for the same CDR3. This chain joins TRBV6-5 and TRBJ2-7; perhaps D is TRBD1 or TRBD2 (5 bases each). V lost 5 bases and J 5 bases, leaving 19 bases between the germline ends. The CDR3 runs to 15 residues. Germline assignment: CDR1 MNHEY and CDR2 SVGAGI. CDR3 residues: CASSRDRRGDHEQYF. In DNA, the CDR3 is TGTGCCAGCAGTAGAGACAGAAGAGGGGACCACGAGCAGTACTTC.

The chain couples TRBV19 to TRBJ2-7; either TRBD1 or TRBD2 may fit D (6 bases each). Germline V gene sequence: CDR1 LNHDA, CDR2 SQIVND (reference sequence). The CDR3 runs to 15 residues. Trimming took off 5 bases at V and 3 bases at J, with 17 bases between the two ends. Here the CDR3 DNA reads TGTGCCAGTAGTCCTAGGGGGGACCCCCGCTACGAGCAGTACTTC. It is translated as CASSPRGDPRYEQYF.

This clone was seen just once. The V call is TRBV18, the J call TRBJ2-7; D possibly uses TRBD1 or TRBD2 (6 bases each). V was trimmed by 0 bases and J by 0 bases, leaving 18 bases between them. The V gene's germline CDR1 is KGHSH and CDR2 LQKENI. This CDR3 comprises 18 residues. The CDR3 nucleotides are TGTGCCAGCTCACCACCAGGTTTTCCGGGGGCGAGCTCCTACGAGCAGTACTTC. Translating gives CASSPPGFPGASSYEQYF.

The chain has TRBV27 and TRBJ1-2; 9 bases are shared with TRBD1. Trimming took 6 bases from V and 4 from J; bases not matched to a gene: 12. Germline CDR1 MNHEY, CDR2 SMNVEV (reference sequence). The CDR3 sequence is 16 residues long. CDR3 residues: CASSYRGLVSGYGYTF. The CDR3, as DNA: TGTGCCAGCAGCTACAGGGGGCTTGTCTCGGGCTATGGCTACACCTTC.

The gene calls are TRBV20-1 and TRBJ2-7, with D unresolved. Germline assignment: CDR1 DFQATT and CDR2 SNEGSKA (reference sequence). This CDR3 comprises 11 residues. V lost 3 bases, J lost 4 bases, and 7 bases lay in between. The CDR3, as DNA: TGCAGTGCTAGCCGGGTGTACGAGCAGTACTTC. Translated, it gives CSASRVYEQYF.

The chain recombines TRBV6-5 with TRBJ1-5; D remains unclear. The V gene lost 0 bases and the J gene lost 9 bases, with 9 bases spanning the gap. Germline V gene data show CDR1 as MNHEY and CDR2 as SVGAGI. The CDR3 has 13 amino acids. This CDR3 reads CASSYSKDWPQHF. CDR3 coding DNA: TGTGCCAGCAGTTACTCAAAGGACTGGCCCCAGCATTTT.

The V and J genes are TRBV4-3 and TRBJ2-7, with TRBD1 identical over 11 bases. V gave up 4 bases and J gave up 1 base; unmatched junction bases: 3. CDR1 is LGHNA and CDR2 is YSLEER in the germline V gene. There are 15 residues in the CDR3. The CDR3 region is CASSLGTGGSYEQYF. The CDR3, as DNA: TGCGCCAGCAGCCTCGGGACAGGGGGTTCCTACGAGCAGTACTTC.

The J gene is TRBJ1-3, the V gene TRBV28; D perhaps matches TRBD1 (5 bases). Looked up from germline, CDR1 is MDHEN and CDR2 is SYDVKM. Trimming shortened V by 6 bases and J by 3 bases, and 12 bases separated the two germline ends. The CDR3 consists of 14 residues. The CDR3 loop reads CASSPQGNGNTIYF. Here the CDR3 DNA reads TGTGCCAGCAGCCCCCAGGGAAATGGAAACACCATATATTTT.

The rearrangement joins TRBV6-5 to TRBJ2-7; no clear D. Germline CDR1 and CDR2: MNHEY and SVGAGI. The CDR3 contains 12 residues. V was cut by 3 bases and J by 9 bases, with 12 bases left in between. CDR3 amino acids: CASSYEELVQYF. The CDR3 nucleotides are TGTGCCAGCAGTTATGAGGAATTGGTGCAGTACTTC.